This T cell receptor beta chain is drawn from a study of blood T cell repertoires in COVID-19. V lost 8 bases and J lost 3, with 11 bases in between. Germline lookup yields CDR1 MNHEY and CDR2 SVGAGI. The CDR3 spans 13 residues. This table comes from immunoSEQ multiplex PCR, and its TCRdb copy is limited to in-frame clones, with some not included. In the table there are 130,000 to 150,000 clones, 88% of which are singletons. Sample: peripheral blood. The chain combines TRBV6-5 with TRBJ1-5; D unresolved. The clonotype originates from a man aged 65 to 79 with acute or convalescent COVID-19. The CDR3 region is CASGPLDNQPQHF. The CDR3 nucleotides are TGTGCCAGCGGCCCCCTCGACAATCAGCCCCAGCATTTT.